The rows below give T cell receptor beta chains drawn from one sample of a study of CD8 T cells in Susac syndrome. TCRdb fed the immunoSEQ multiplex PCR reads into MiXCR, producing one record per CDR3 protein. The sample includes around 130,000 distinct CDR3 sequences, roughly 89% of them seen just once. Sequenced material: CD8+ T cells from PBMCs. These receptors were taken from a human donor with multiple sclerosis. CDR3s include the opening cysteine and the closing phenylalanine or tryptophan. A D gene is named only where the DNA matches it firmly. Clone size, where shown, is once, few, many, or a class for clones that have expanded.

>TRBD2|NA|14|TRBV12-3/TRBV12-4|TRBJ2-1
CATRSGRSYNEQFF
TGTGCCACCCGTAGCGGGAGATCCTACAATGAGCAGTTCTTC
>NA|NA|15|TRBV6-1|TRBJ2-5
CASSDLGQLIGTQYF
TGTGCCAGCAGTGACCTTGGACAGCTTATAGGGACCCAGTACTTC
>NA|NA|14|TRBV5-1|TRBJ2-3
CASSLGQPTDTQYF
TGCGCCAGCAGCTTGGGACAGCCCACAGATACGCAGTATTTT
>TRBD2|few|16|TRBV6-5|TRBJ2-7
CASSYSSSGRAYEQYF
TGTGCCAGCAGTTACTCGTCCAGCGGGAGAGCCTACGAGCAGTACTTC
>NA|once|13|TRBV28|TRBJ2-7
CASGAPANYEQYF
TGTGCCAGCGGGGCACCGGCGAATTACGAGCAGTACTTC
>NA|NA|15|TRBV5-1|TRBJ2-1
CASSDSTSSYNEQFF
TGCGCCAGCAGCGACTCAACCAGCTCCTACAATGAGCAGTTCTTC
>TRBD1|once|14|TRBV27|TRBJ1-2
CASSFGTAPSGYTF
TGTGCCAGCAGTTTCGGGACAGCACCTTCGGGCTACACCTTC
>NA|NA|14|TRBV30|TRBJ1-2
CAWSSLRGASGYTF
TGTGCCTGGAGTTCCCTTCGGGGCGCATCCGGCTACACCTTC
>NA|NA|14|TRBV6-5|TRBJ1-1
CASSYYGMNTEAFF
TGTGCCAGCAGTTACTACGGAATGAACACTGAAGCTTTCTTT
>NA|NA|16|TRBV13|TRBJ1-2
CASSVMSSGGNDGYTF
TGTGCCAGCAGCGTTATGTCCAGTGGGGGGAACGATGGCTACACCTTC
>NA|NA|11|TRBV9|TRBJ2-1
CASRGSNEQFF
TGTGCCAGCAGAGGCAGCAATGAGCAGTTCTTC
>TRBD1|NA|16|TRBV2|TRBJ1-1
CASRHTGQGENTEAFF
TGTGCCAGCAGACATACGGGACAGGGGGAGAACACTGAAGCTTTCTTT
>TRBD2|NA|17|TRBV6-2/TRBV6-3|TRBJ2-7
CASSTPRTSGGWREQYF
TGTGCCAGCAGTACCCCAAGGACTAGCGGCGGGTGGCGCGAGCAGTACTTC
>NA|NA|17|TRBV7-3|TRBJ2-1
CASSLRGGRGNYNEQFF
TGTGCCAGCAGCTTAAGGGGTGGCAGGGGAAACTACAATGAGCAGTTCTTC
>TRBD1|NA|14|TRBV2|TRBJ2-4
CASSERDSLRFQYF
TGTGCCAGCAGTGAGAGGGACAGCTTGAGGTTTCAGTACTTC
>TRBD1|NA|14|TRBV28|TRBJ1-2
CASSLSQGADGYTF
TGTGCCAGCAGTTTGAGCCAGGGGGCGGATGGCTACACCTTC
>NA|few|13|TRBV6-5|TRBJ2-7
CASSYGRNYEQYF
TGTGCCAGCAGTTACGGCCGGAACTACGAGCAGTACTTC
>NA|NA|15|TRBV9|TRBJ2-5
CASSVGGGGAETQYF
TGTGCCAGCAGCGTAGGCGGAGGAGGCGCAGAGACCCAGTACTTC
>TRBD2|NA|13|TRBV30|TRBJ2-1
CACELAGVDEQFF
TGTGCCTGTGAACTAGCGGGAGTCGATGAGCAGTTCTTC
>NA|NA|16|TRBV4-1|TRBJ1-4
CASSQGSGRSNEKLFF
TGCGCCAGCAGCCAAGGATCCGGACGCAGTAATGAAAAACTGTTTTTT
>NA|NA|14|TRBV2|TRBJ1-5
CASSEFREHQPQHF
TGTGCCAGCAGTGAATTCAGGGAGCATCAGCCCCAGCATTTT
>NA|once|14|TRBV5-1|TRBJ1-2
CASSEGPNNYGYTF
TGCGCCAGCAGCGAGGGACCAAATAACTATGGCTACACCTTC
>NA|NA|16|TRBV4-1|TRBJ2-7
CASSQGGGWSSYEQYF
TGCGCCAGCAGCCAAGGGGGCGGCTGGAGCTCCTACGAGCAGTACTTC
>NA|NA|15|TRBV5-6|TRBJ2-7
CASSLWSSPSYEQYF
TGTGCCAGCAGCTTGTGGTCTAGCCCATCCTACGAGCAGTACTTC
>NA|NA|14|TRBV27|TRBJ2-1
CASRVLQGLDEQFF
TGTGCCAGCAGGGTCCTACAGGGTTTAGATGAGCAGTTCTTC
>NA|NA|13|TRBV19|TRBJ2-3
CASSIVAADTQYF
TGTGCCAGTAGTATAGTGGCGGCGGATACGCAGTATTTT
>TRBD2|NA|16|TRBV9|TRBJ2-3
CASSVVAGGFTDTQYF
TGTGCCAGCAGCGTAGTGGCGGGAGGCTTCACAGATACGCAGTATTTT
>NA|NA|14|TRBV28|TRBJ2-2
CASNRRENTGELFF
TGTGCCAGCAACAGACGGGAGAACACCGGGGAGCTGTTTTTT
>NA|NA|14|TRBV27|TRBJ1-5
CASGERGSNQPQHF
TGTGCCAGTGGGGAGAGGGGTAGCAATCAGCCCCAGCATTTT
>TRBD1|NA|16|TRBV6-2/TRBV6-3|TRBJ1-1
CASSYTTGTGFGEAFF
TGTGCCAGCAGTTACACCACCGGGACAGGATTTGGGGAAGCTTTCTTT
>NA|NA|15|TRBV9|TRBJ2-7
CASSVVAASSYEQYF
TGTGCCAGCAGCGTAGTGGCAGCGTCCTCCTACGAGCAGTACTTC
>NA|NA|13|TRBV2|TRBJ1-6
CASSRDNNSPLHF
TGTGCCAGCAGTCGGGACAATAATTCACCCCTCCACTTT
>TRBD1|NA|16|TRBV6-2/TRBV6-3|TRBJ2-3
CASSSATTGIADTQYF
TGTGCCAGCAGTTCAGCCACGACAGGGATTGCAGATACGCAGTATTTT
>NA|NA|15|TRBV5-1|TRBJ2-1
CASSLYSKINNEQFF
TGCGCCAGCAGCTTGTACAGCAAAATAAACAATGAGCAGTTCTTC
>NA|NA|15|TRBV13|TRBJ2-1
CASSLNLGLDNEQFF
TGTGCCAGCAGCTTAAATTTGGGGCTGGACAATGAGCAGTTCTTC
>TRBD1|NA|14|TRBV19|TRBJ1-1
CASSPGTVTTEAFF
TGTGCCAGTAGTCCAGGGACAGTGACAACTGAAGCTTTCTTT
>TRBD2|NA|15|TRBV29-1|TRBJ2-1
CSVPGLAGIENEQFF
TGCAGCGTTCCGGGACTAGCGGGAATAGAAAATGAGCAGTTCTTC
>NA|NA|16|TRBV3-1|TRBJ2-1
CASSQVSGSTYNEQFF
TGTGCCAGCAGCCAAGTATCCGGGTCAACCTACAATGAGCAGTTCTTC
>TRBD2|NA|15|TRBV19|TRBJ2-7
CASSIEREGSYEQYF
TGTGCCAGTAGTATCGAGCGGGAGGGCTCCTACGAGCAGTACTTC
>NA|NA|14|TRBV20-1|TRBJ2-1
CSAQSLLTYNEQFF
TGCAGTGCCCAATCGTTACTTACCTACAATGAGCAGTTCTTC
>NA|NA|13|TRBV9|TRBJ2-1
CASSTGPRSEQFF
TGTGCCAGCAGCACCGGACCCCGGAGTGAGCAGTTCTTC
>NA|NA|14|TRBV19|TRBJ1-1
CASSIAALNTEAFF
TGTGCCAGTAGTATCGCCGCTTTGAACACTGAAGCTTTCTTT
>NA|NA|14|TRBV24-1|TRBJ2-2
CAPTEVARTGELFF
TGTGCCCCCACCGAGGTAGCCCGCACCGGGGAGCTGTTTTTT
>NA|NA|14|TRBV7-9|TRBJ1-5
CASSPLPVYQPQHF
TGTGCCAGCAGCCCACTACCCGTATATCAGCCCCAGCATTTT
>TRBD2|NA|12|TRBV3-1|TRBJ2-7
CASSQDHGTRKF
TGTGCCAGCAGCCAAGATCATGGGACTAGGAAATTC
>TRBD1|NA|15|TRBV4-1|TRBJ2-7
CASSQDLTGDYEQYF
TGCGCCAGCAGCCAAGATTTAACAGGGGACTACGAGCAGTACTTC
>NA|NA|13|TRBV5-1|TRBJ1-1
CASSDRMNTEAFF
TGCGCCAGCAGCGACAGGATGAACACTGAAGCTTTCTTT
>TRBD1|NA|16|TRBV5-4|TRBJ2-2
CASSLLVTGPTGELFF
TGTGCCAGCAGCTTACTGGTGACAGGGCCCACCGGGGAGCTGTTTTTT
>NA|NA|13|TRBV15|TRBJ2-1
CATSLPLGQEQFF
TGTGCCACCAGCTTACCACTGGGACAAGAGCAGTTCTTC
>NA|once|14|TRBV7-9|TRBJ2-7
CASVFGLAGYEQYF
TGTGCCAGCGTTTTCGGACTGGCGGGCTACGAGCAGTACTTC
>NA|NA|15|TRBV18|TRBJ1-2
CASSHVGYSYYGYTF
TGTGCCAGCTCACACGTGGGATACTCTTACTATGGCTACACCTTC
>NA|NA|13|TRBV5-4|TRBJ2-2
CASSLVETGELFF
TGTGCCAGCAGCTTGGTGGAAACCGGGGAGCTGTTTTTT
>NA|NA|17|TRBV27|TRBJ2-5
CASSDFPPGLLQETQYF
TGTGCCAGCAGTGACTTTCCACCGGGACTCCTACAAGAGACCCAGTACTTC
>TRBD2|NA|15|TRBV10-3|TRBJ2-3
CAIQMVAGSMDTQYF
TGTGCCATTCAAATGGTAGCGGGAAGCATGGATACGCAGTATTTT
>NA|NA|14|TRBV30|TRBJ1-1
CAWSQGQAGTEAFF
TGTGCCTGGAGTCAAGGACAAGCGGGCACTGAAGCTTTCTTT
>NA|once|13|TRBV6-5|TRBJ2-7
CASSYSNLAEQYF
TGTGCCAGCAGTTACTCGAATCTGGCCGAGCAGTACTTC
>TRBD1|NA|14|TRBV4-3|TRBJ1-2
CASSPSGGANGYTF
TGCGCCAGCAGCCCTTCAGGGGGCGCGAATGGCTACACCTTC
>NA|few|15|TRBV27|TRBJ1-5
CASSLGRVGNQPQHF
TGTGCCAGCAGTTTAGGTAGAGTTGGCAATCAGCCCCAGCATTTT
>TRBD2|NA|17|TRBV6-5|TRBJ2-5
CASSYSGEGQSWETQYF
TGTGCCAGCAGTTATTCCGGGGAGGGGCAGAGCTGGGAGACCCAGTACTTC
>NA|NA|15|TRBV30|TRBJ2-3
CAWSPGATSTDTQYF
TGTGCCTGGAGCCCGGGGGCAACTAGCACAGATACGCAGTATTTT